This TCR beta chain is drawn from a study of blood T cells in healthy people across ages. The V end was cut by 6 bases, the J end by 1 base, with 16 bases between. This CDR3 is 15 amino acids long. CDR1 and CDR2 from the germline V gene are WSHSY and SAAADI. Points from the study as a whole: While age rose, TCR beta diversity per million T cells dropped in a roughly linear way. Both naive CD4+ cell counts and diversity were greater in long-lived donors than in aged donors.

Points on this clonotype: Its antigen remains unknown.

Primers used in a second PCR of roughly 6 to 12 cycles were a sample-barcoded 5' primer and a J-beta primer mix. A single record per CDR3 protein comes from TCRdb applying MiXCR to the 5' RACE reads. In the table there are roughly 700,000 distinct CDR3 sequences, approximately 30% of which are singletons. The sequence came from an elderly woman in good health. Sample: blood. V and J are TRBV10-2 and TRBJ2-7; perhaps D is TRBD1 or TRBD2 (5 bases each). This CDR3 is CASRVPGRGSYEQYF. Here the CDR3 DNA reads TGCGCCAGCAGGGTACCGGGACGGGGATCCTACGAGCAGTACTTC.